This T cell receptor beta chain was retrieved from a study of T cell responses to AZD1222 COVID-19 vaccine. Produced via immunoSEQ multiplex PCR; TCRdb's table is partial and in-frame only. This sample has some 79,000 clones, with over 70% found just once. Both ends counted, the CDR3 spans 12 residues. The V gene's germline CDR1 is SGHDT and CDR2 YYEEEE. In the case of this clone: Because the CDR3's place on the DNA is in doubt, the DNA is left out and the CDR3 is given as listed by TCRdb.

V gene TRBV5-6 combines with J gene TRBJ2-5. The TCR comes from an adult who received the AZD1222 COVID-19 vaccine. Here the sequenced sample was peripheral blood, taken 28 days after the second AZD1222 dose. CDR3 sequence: CASSVGPGTQYF.